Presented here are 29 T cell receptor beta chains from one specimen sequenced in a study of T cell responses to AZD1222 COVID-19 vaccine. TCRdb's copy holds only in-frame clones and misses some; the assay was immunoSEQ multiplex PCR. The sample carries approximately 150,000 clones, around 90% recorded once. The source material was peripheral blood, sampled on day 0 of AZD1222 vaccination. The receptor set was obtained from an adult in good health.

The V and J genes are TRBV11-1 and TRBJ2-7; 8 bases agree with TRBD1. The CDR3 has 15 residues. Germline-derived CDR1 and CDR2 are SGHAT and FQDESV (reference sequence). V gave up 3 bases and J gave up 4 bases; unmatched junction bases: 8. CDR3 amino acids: CASSFGTGGAYEQYF. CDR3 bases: TGTGCCAGCAGCTTTGGGACAGGTGGGGCGTACGAGCAGTACTTC.

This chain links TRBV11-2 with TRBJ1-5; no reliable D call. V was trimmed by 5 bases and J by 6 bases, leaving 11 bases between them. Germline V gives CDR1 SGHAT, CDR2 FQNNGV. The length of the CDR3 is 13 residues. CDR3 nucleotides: TGTGCCAGCAGCAAATCTACGGGTCAGCCCCAGCATTTT. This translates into CASSKSTGQPQHF. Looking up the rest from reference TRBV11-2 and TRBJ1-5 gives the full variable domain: EAGVAQSPRYKIIEKRQSVAFWCNPISGHATLYWYQQILGQGPKLLIQFQNNGVVDDSQLPKDRFSAERLKGVDSTLKIQPAKLEDSAVYLCASSKSTGQPQHFGDGTRLSIL.

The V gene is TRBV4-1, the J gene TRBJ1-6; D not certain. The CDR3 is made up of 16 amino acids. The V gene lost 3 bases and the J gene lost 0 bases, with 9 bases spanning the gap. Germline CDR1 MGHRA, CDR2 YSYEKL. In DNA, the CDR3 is TGCGCCAGCAGCCAGCCGGATAGCTCCTATAATTCACCCCTCCACTTT. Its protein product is CASSQPDSSYNSPLHF.

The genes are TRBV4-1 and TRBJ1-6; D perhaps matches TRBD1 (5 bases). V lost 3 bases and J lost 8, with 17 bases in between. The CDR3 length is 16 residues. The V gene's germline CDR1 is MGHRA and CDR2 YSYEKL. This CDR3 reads CASSHPSGGLDSPLHF. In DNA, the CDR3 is TGCGCCAGCAGCCATCCGTCGGGGGGATTGGATTCACCCCTCCACTTT.

In DNA, the CDR3 is TGTGCCAGTAGTCGGACAGGGGACTATGGCTACACCTTC. It codes for CASSRTGDYGYTF. The rearrangement links TRBV19 to TRBJ1-2; 9 bases agree with TRBD1. After removal of 5 bases from V and 3 bases from J, the junction contained 1 base not matched to a gene. CDR3 length: 13 residues. Germline CDR1 and CDR2: LNHDA and SQIVND (reference sequence).

The chain's CDR3 is CASSLMTPEQFF. The CDR3 DNA follows: TGTGCCAGCAGCTTGATGACGCCAGAGCAGTTCTTC. This chain joins TRBV7-2 and TRBJ2-1; D is uncertain. Looked up from germline, CDR1 is SGHTA and CDR2 is FQGNSA. Deletions cut 3 bases from V and 10 bases from J, with 10 bases between. This CDR3 has 12 amino acids.

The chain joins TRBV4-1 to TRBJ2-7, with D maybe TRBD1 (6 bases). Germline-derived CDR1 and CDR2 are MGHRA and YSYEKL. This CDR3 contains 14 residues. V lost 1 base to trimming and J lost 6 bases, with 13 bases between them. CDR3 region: CASSQVRSGAEQYF. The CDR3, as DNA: TGCGCCAGCAGCCAAGTTCGATCAGGGGCCGAGCAGTACTTC.

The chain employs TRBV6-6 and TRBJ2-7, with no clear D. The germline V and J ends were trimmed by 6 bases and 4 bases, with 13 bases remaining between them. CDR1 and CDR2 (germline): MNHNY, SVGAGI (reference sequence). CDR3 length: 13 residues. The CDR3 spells CASSNPGLYEQYF. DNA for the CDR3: TGTGCCAGCAGCAATCCAGGATTATACGAGCAGTACTTC.

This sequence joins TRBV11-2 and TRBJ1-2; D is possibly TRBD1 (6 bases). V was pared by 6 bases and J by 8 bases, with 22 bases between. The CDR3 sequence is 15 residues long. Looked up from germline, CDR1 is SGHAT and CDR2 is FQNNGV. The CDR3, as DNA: TGTGCCAGCAGGGTCGCGGGGGGCAAGACGGCCGGCTACACCTTC. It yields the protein CASRVAGGKTAGYTF.

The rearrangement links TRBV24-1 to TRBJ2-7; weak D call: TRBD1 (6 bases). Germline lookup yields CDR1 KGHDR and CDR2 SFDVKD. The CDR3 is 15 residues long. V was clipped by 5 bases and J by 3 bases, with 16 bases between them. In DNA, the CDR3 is TGTGCCACCAGTGGTAAACAGGGCTCCGGCTACGAGCAGTACTTC. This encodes CATSGKQGSGYEQYF.

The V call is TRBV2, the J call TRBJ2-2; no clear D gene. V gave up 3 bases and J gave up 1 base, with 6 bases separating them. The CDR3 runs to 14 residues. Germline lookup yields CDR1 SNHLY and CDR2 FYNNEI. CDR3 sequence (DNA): TGTGCCAGCAGTGATTTGCAGAACACCGGGGAGCTGTTTTTT. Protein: CASSDLQNTGELFF.

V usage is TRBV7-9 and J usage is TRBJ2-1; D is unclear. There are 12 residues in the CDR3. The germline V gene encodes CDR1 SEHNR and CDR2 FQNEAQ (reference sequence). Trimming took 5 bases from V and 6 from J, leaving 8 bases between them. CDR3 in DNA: TGTGCCAGCAGCCCCCACCGCAATGAGCAGTTCTTC. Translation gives CASSPHRNEQFF.

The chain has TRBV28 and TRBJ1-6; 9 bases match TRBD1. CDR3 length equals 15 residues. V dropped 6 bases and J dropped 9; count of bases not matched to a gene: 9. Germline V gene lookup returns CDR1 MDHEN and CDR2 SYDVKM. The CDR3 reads CASSLPGQGFSPLHF. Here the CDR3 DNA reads TGTGCCAGCAGCTTACCGGGACAGGGTTTTTCACCCCTCCACTTT.

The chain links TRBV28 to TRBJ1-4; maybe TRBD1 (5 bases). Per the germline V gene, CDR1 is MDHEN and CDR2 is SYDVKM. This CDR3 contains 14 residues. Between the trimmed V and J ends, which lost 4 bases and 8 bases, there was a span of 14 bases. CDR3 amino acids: CASSSGSLGEKLFF. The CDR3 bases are TGTGCCAGCAGTTCAGGGTCCTTGGGGGAAAAACTGTTTTTT.

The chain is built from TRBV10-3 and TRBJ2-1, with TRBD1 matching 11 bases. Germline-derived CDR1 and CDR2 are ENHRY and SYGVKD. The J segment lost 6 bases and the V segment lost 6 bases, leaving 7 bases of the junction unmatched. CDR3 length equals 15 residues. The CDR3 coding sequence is TGTGCCATCAGGCCCGGGACAGGGGGAGGCAATGAGCAGTTCTTC. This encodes CAIRPGTGGGNEQFF.

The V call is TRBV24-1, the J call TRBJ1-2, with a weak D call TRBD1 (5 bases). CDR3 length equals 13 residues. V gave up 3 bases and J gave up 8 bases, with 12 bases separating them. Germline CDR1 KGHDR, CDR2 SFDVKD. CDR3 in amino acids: CATSDAGSEGYTF. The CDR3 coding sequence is TGTGCCACCAGTGATGCAGGGTCTGAGGGCTACACCTTC.

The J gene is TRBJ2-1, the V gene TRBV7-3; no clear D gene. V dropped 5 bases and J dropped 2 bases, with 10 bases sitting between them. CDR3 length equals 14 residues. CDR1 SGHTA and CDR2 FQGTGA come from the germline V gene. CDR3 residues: CASSPDPPYNEQFF. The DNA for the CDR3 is TGTGCCAGCAGCCCGGACCCCCCCTACAATGAGCAGTTCTTC.

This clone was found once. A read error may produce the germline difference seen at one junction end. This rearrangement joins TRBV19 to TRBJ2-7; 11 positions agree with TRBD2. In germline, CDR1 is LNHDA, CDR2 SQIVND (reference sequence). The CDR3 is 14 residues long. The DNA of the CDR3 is TGTGCCAGTAGTATAACTCCACTAGCGGGAGATCGGAACTTC. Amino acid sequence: CASSITPLAGDRNF. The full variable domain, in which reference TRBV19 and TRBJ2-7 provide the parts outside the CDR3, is DGGITQSPKYLFRKEGQNVTLSCEQNLNHDAMYWYRQDPGQGLRLIYYSQIVNDFQKGDIAEGYSVSREKKESFPLTVTSAQKNPTAFYLCASSITPLAGDRNFGPGTRLTVT.

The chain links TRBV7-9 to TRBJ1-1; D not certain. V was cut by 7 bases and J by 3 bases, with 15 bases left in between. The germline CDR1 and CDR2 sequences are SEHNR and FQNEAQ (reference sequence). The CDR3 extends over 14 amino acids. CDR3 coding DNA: TGTGCCAGCACCCCGGGTGGGAGATACACTGAAGCTTTCTTT. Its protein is CASTPGGRYTEAFF.

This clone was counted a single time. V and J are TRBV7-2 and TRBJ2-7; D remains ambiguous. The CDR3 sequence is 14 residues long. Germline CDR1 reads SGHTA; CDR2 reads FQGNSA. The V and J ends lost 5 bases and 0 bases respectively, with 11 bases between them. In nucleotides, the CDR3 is TGTGCCAGCAGCCCTGAGCCTCCCTCCTACGAGCAGTACTTC. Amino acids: CASSPEPPSYEQYF.

CDR3 sequence reads: CASSFSGRAGNEQFF. The CDR3 DNA reads as TGTGCCAGCAGCTTTAGCGGGAGGGCCGGGAATGAGCAGTTCTTC. The V and J genes are TRBV7-3 and TRBJ2-1; the match to TRBD2 covers 11 bases. The CDR3 runs to 15 residues. CDR1 and CDR2 from the germline V gene are SGHTA and FQGTGA. V was clipped by 3 bases and J by 7 bases; unmatched bases: 5.

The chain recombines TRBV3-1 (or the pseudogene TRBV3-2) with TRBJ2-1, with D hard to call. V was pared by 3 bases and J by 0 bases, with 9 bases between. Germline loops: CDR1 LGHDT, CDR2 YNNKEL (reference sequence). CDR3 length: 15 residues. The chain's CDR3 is CASSHPSDSYNEQFF. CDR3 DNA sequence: TGTGCCAGCAGCCATCCCAGCGACTCCTACAATGAGCAGTTCTTC.

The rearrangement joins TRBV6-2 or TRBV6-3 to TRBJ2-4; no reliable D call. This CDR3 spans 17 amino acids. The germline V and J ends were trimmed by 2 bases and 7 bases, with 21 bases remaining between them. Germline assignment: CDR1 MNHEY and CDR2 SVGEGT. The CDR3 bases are TGTGCCAGCAGTTACCTATCCTCATTACCCCACGTGAACATTCAGTACTTC. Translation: CASSYLSSLPHVNIQYF.

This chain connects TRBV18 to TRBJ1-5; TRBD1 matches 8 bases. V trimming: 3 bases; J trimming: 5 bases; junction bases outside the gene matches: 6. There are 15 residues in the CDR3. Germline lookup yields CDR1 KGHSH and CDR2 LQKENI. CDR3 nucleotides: TGTGCCAGCTCACCGGACAGGGTGACTTATCAGCCCCAGCATTTT. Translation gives CASSPDRVTYQPQHF. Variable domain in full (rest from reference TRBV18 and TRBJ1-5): NAGVMQNPRHLVRRRGQEARLRCSPMKGHSHVYWYRQLPEEGLKFMVYLQKENIIDESGMPKERFSAEFPKEGPSILRIQQVVRGDSAAYFCASSPDRVTYQPQHFGDGTRLSIL.

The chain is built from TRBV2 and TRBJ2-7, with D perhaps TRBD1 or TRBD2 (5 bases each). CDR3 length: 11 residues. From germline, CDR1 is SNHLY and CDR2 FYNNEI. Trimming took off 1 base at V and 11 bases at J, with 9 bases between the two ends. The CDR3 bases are TGTGCCAGCAGTGAAGTGGGGGTAGAGTACTTC. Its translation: CASSEVGVEYF.

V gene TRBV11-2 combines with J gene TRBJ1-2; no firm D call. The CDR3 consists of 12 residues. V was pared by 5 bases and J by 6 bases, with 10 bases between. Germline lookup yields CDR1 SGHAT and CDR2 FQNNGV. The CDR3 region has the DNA TGTGCCAGCAGCCCAGGTGTGGATGGCTACACCTTC. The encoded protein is CASSPGVDGYTF. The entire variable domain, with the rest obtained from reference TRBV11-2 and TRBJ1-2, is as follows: EAGVAQSPRYKIIEKRQSVAFWCNPISGHATLYWYQQILGQGPKLLIQFQNNGVVDDSQLPKDRFSAERLKGVDSTLKIQPAKLEDSAVYLCASSPGVDGYTFGSGTRLTVV.

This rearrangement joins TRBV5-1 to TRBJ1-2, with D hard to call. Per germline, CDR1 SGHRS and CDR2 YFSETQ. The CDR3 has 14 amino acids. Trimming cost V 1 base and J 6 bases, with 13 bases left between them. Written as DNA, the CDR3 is TGCGCCAGCAGCTTGTCGGCGCCGAGAGATGGCTACACCTTC. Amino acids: CASSLSAPRDGYTF.

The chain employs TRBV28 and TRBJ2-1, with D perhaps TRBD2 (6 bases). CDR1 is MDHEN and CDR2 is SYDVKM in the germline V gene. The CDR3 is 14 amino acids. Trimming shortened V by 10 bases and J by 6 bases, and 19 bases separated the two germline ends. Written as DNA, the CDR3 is TGTGCCATTGCGGGGCTTTCTCGGCTCAATGAGCAGTTCTTC. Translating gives CAIAGLSRLNEQFF.

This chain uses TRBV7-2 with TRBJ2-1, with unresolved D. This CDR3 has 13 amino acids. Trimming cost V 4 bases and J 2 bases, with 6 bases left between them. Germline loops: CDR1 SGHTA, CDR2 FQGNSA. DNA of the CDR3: TGTGCCAGCAGCTACGTCCCCTACAATGAGCAGTTCTTC. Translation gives CASSYVPYNEQFF. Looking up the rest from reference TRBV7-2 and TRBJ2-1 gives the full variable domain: GAGVSQSPSNKVTEKGKDVELRCDPISGHTALYWYRQSLGQGLEFLIYFQGNSAPDKSGLPSDRFSAERTGGSVSTLTIQRTQQEDSAVYLCASSYVPYNEQFFGPGTRLTVL.